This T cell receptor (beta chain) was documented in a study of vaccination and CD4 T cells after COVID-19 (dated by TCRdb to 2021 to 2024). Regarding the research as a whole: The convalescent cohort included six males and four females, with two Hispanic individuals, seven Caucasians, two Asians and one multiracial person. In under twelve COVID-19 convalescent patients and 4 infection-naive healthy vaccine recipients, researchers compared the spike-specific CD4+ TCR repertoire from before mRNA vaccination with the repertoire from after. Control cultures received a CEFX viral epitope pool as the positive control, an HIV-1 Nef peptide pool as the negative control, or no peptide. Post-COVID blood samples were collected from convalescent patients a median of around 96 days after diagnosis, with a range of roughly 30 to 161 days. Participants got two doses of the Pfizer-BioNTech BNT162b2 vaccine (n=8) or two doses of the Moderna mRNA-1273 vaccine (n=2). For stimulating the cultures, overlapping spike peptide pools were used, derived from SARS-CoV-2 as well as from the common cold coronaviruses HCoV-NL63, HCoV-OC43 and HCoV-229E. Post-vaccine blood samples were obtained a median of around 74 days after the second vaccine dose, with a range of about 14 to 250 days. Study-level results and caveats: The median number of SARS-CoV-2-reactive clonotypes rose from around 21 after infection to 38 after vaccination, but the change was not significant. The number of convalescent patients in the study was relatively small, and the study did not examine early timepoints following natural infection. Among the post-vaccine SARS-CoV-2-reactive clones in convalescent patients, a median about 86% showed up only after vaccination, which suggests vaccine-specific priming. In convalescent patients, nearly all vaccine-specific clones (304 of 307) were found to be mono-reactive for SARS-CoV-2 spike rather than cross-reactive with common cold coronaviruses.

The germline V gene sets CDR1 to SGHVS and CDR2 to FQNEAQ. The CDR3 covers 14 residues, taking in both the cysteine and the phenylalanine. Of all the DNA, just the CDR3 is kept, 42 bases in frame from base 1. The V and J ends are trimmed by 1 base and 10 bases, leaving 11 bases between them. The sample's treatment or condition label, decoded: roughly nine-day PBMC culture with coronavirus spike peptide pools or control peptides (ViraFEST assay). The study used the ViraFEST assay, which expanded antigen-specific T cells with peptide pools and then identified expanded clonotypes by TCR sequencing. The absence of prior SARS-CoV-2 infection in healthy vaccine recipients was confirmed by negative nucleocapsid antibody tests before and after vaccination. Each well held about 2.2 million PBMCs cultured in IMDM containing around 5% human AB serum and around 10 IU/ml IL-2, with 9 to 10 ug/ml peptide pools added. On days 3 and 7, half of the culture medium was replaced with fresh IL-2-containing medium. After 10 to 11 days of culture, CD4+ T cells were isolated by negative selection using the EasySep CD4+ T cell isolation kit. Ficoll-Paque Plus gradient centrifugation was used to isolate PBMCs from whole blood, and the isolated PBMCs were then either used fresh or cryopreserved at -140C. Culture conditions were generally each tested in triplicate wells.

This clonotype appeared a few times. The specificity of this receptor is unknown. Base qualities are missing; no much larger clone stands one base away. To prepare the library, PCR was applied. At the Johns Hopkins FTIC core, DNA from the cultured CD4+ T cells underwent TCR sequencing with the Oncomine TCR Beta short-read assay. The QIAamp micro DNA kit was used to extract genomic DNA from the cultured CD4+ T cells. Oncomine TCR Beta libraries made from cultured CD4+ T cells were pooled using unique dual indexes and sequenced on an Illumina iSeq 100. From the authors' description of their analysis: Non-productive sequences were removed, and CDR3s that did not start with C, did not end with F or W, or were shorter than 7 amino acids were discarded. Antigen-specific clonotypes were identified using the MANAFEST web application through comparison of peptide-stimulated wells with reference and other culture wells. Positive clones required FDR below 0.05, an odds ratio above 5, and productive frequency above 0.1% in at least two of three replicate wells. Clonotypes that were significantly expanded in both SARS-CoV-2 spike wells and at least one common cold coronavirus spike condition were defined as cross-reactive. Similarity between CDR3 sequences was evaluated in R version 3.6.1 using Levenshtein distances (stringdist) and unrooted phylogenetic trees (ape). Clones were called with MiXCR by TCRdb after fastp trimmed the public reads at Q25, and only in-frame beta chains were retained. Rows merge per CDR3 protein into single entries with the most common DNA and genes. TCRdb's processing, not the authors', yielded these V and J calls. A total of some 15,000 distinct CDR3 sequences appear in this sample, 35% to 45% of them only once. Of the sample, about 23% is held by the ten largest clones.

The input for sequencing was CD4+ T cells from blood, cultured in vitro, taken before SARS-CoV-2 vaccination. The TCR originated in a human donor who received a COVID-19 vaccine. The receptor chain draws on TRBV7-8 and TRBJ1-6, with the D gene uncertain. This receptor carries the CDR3 CASSLDGRRSPLHF. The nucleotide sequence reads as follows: TGTGCCAGCAGCTTAGATGGCCGTCGGTCACCCCTCCACTTT.